The 15 T cell receptor beta chains given below trace back to one sample, sequenced in a study of cytomegalovirus exposure and HLA in healthy donors (dated by TCRdb to 2016 to 2017). Library generation was performed with the immunoSEQ multiplex PCR assay. For the multiplex PCR, a mixture combining 60 forward primers for TCR Vbeta segments and 13 reverse primers for TCR Jbeta segments was used. In TCRdb, the immuneACCESS table is reduced to in-frame sequences with V and J assigned. These tables do not hold every clone; where another copy was compared, an unresolved V gene accounts for under half, and the others remain unexplained. This sample has 90,000 to 100,000 clones in its table, and roughly 70% of those were observed once. Of the sample, roughly 2.5% falls within the top ten clones. The sample taken for sequencing was PBMCs. These receptors were collected from a man aged 50 or older in good health and CMV-seronegative.

The chain combines TRBV15 with TRBJ2-1, with D tentatively TRBD2 (5 bases). Looked up from germline, CDR1 is LNHNV and CDR2 is YYDKDF (reference sequence). Trimming took 1 base from V and 4 from J, leaving 17 bases between them. This CDR3 is 17 amino acids long. For the CDR3, the DNA is TGTGCCACCAGCAGAGCTGTCGGAGCGGTTGGGTACAATGAGCAGTTCTTC. It codes for CATSRAVGAVGYNEQFF.

Regarding this clone: Other DNA sequences of this sample code for an identical CDR3. The rearrangement joins TRBV19 to TRBJ2-5, with D maybe TRBD2 (6 bases). In germline, CDR1 is LNHDA, CDR2 SQIVND (reference sequence). Trimming took 6 bases from V and 1 from J, leaving 18 bases between them. This CDR3 comprises 16 residues. CDR3: CASSSPRRGLQETQYF. CDR3 coding DNA: TGTGCCAGTAGCTCACCCCGGAGGGGACTCCAAGAGACCCAGTACTTC.

This chain links TRBV9 with TRBJ2-5, with 8 bases identical to TRBD2. CDR1 and CDR2 (germline): SGDLS, YYNGEE. This CDR3 comprises 15 residues. Trimming took 0 bases from V and 4 from J; bases not matched to a gene: 5. CDR3 in amino acids: CASSVAGGAVETQYF. CDR3 in DNA: TGTGCCAGCAGCGTAGCCGGGGGGGCCGTAGAGACCCAGTACTTC.

This chain connects TRBV7-2 to TRBJ1-2, with D tentatively TRBD1 (5 bases). This CDR3 comprises 14 residues. The germline V and J ends were trimmed by 1 base and 8 bases, with 14 bases remaining between them. Per the germline V gene, CDR1 is SGHTA and CDR2 is FQGNSA. This CDR3 is CASSLDFAWGGYTF. The CDR3 region has the DNA TGTGCCAGCAGCTTAGATTTCGCGTGGGGCGGCTACACCTTC.

V usage is TRBV9 and J usage is TRBJ1-1; TRBD1 matches at 7 bases. This CDR3 comprises 17 residues. Germline V gene sequence: CDR1 SGDLS, CDR2 YYNGEE. The J segment lost 1 base and the V segment lost 0 bases, leaving 9 bases of the junction unmatched. The CDR3 coding sequence is TGTGCCAGCAGCGTAGCGTGGGACAGAGGCCCGAACACTGAAGCTTTCTTT. Translation: CASSVAWDRGPNTEAFF.

As concerns this clone: The DNA is left out, because the CDR3 cannot be placed on it with certainty; the CDR3 is given as TCRdb lists it. The chain has TRBV27 and TRBJ2-4; the table gives TRBD2 as D, unverified against the DNA. A total of 16 residues make up the CDR3, ends included. Germline loops: CDR1 MNHEY, CDR2 SMNVEV (reference sequence). The CDR3 loop is CASSSSGLAGINIQYF.

This clone was counted between two and nine times. The chain combines TRBV29-1 with TRBJ2-7; 8 bases agree with TRBD2. Germline V gives CDR1 SQVTM, CDR2 ANQGSEA. The J segment lost 4 bases and the V segment lost 6 bases, leaving 11 bases of the junction unmatched. The CDR3 has 14 amino acids. This chain's CDR3 is CSVGPSGSSYEQYF. Here the CDR3 DNA reads TGCAGCGTAGGGCCCAGCGGGAGTAGTTACGAGCAGTACTTC.

The V call is TRBV4-1, the J call TRBJ2-1; tentative D call: TRBD2 (6 bases). The ends were cut back, 4 bases at V and 5 bases at J, with 18 bases in the middle. This CDR3 has 16 residues. Germline-derived CDR1 and CDR2 are MGHRA and YSYEKL. The CDR3 spells CASSRVTGTSDNEQFF. CDR3 DNA sequence: TGCGCCAGCAGCCGAGTAACCGGGACTTCCGACAATGAGCAGTTCTTC.

The rearrangement uses TRBV19 and TRBJ1-5; D is ambiguous. Germline V gene data show CDR1 as LNHDA and CDR2 as SQIVND (reference sequence). Deletions cut 5 bases from V and 7 bases from J, with 12 bases between. The length of the CDR3 is 13 residues. The CDR3 here is CASSADGRQPQHF. In DNA, the CDR3 is TGTGCCAGTAGTGCAGACGGGAGGCAGCCCCAGCATTTT. Combining the CDR3 with reference TRBV19 and TRBJ1-5 gives the whole variable domain DGGITQSPKYLFRKEGQNVTLSCEQNLNHDAMYWYRQDPGQGLRLIYYSQIVNDFQKGDIAEGYSVSREKKESFPLTVTSAQKNPTAFYLCASSADGRQPQHFGDGTRLSIL.

This chain links TRBV5-6 with TRBJ2-2; the match to TRBD1 covers 11 bases. With V trimmed by 2 bases and J by 9 bases, 3 bases remained unmatched. This CDR3 has 14 residues. Germline V gives CDR1 SGHDT, CDR2 YYEEEE. The CDR3 reads CASSLGTGGWELFF. In nucleotides, the CDR3 is TGTGCCAGCAGCTTAGGGACAGGGGGATGGGAGCTGTTTTTT.

The V call is TRBV29-1, the J call TRBJ2-7, with 8 bases lining up with TRBD1. Germline CDR1 is SQVTM and CDR2 is ANQGSEA. V lost 4 bases, J lost 7 bases, and 6 bases stayed unmatched. This CDR3 has 12 residues. CDR3 protein: CSVGQGAWEQYF. CDR3 sequence (DNA): TGCAGCGTTGGGCAGGGGGCGTGGGAGCAGTACTTC.

The chain links TRBV5-1 to TRBJ2-5; 7 positions agree with TRBD2. Germline values: CDR1 SGHRS, CDR2 YFSETQ. V was pared by 5 bases and J by 2 bases, with 3 bases of the junction left unmatched. The CDR3 runs 13 residues. The CDR3 protein is CASRVGGQETQYF. DNA for the CDR3: TGCGCCAGCAGAGTGGGGGGGCAAGAGACCCAGTACTTC. The full variable domain, with the rest looked up from reference TRBV5-1 and TRBJ2-5, is KAGVTQTPRYLIKTRGQQVTLSCSPISGHRSVSWYQQTPGQGLQFLFEYFSETQRNKGNFPGRFSGRQFSNSRSEMNVSTLELGDSALYLCASRVGGQETQYFGPGTRLLVL.

This clone was detected once. V is TRBV7-2 and J is TRBJ1-2, with 8 bases fitting TRBD1. The CDR3 extends over 14 amino acids. V was clipped by 4 bases and J by 3 bases; unmatched bases: 4. The V gene's germline CDR1 is SGHTA and CDR2 FQGNSA. The CDR3 reads CASSSGQGHYGYTF. The CDR3, as DNA: TGTGCCAGCAGCTCCGGACAGGGACACTATGGCTACACCTTC.

Notes on this clone: Possible read error: a much larger clone is one base away. CDR3 sequence: CASSQDRDQPQHF. For the CDR3, the DNA is TGTGCCAGCAGCCAGGACAGGGATCAGCCCCAGCATTTT. The chain uses TRBV7-2 and TRBJ1-5, with TRBD1 matching 8 bases. V lost 5 bases, J lost 5 bases, and 2 bases stayed unmatched. This CDR3 region has 13 residues. Germline CDR1 reads SGHTA; CDR2 reads FQGNSA.

This clone has a handful of counts. The chain is built from TRBV5-4 and TRBJ2-4; possible D gene TRBD2, 6 bases. V was pared by 4 bases and J by 5 bases, with 13 bases between. CDR3 length: 14 amino acids. CDR1 is SGHNT, CDR2 YYREEE, per germline (reference sequence). CDR3 protein: CASSRRGLENIQYF. In DNA, the CDR3 is TGTGCCAGCAGCCGGAGGGGTTTGGAAAACATTCAGTACTTC.